A single sample gave rise to the 24 T cell receptor beta chains below, sequenced in a study of Graves' ophthalmopathy and Graves' hyperthyroidism. From RNA, the CDR3 regions of TCR beta chains were amplified and sequenced. First-round RT-PCR used HTBI primers; second-round multiplex PCR followed. Using its own MiXCR run on the multiplex PCR reads, TCRdb lists one record per CDR3 protein. The sample lists around 1.1 million distinct CDR3 sequences; about 36% were seen once. Sequencing input: peripheral blood or thyroid tissue (not recorded which). The receptors stem from an adult man with Graves' hyperthyroidism.

As regards this clonotype: A read error may account for a junction end that differs from germline. This chain uses TRBV9 with TRBJ2-3; D gene unclear. This CDR3 has 8 residues. Per the germline V gene, CDR1 is SGDLS and CDR2 is YYNGEE. The CDR3, as DNA: TGTGCCAGCAGCGTAGAGGTGTTT. Translation: CASSVEVF.

V and J are TRBV19 and TRBJ2-5; D is undetermined. In germline, CDR1 is LNHDA, CDR2 SQIVND (reference sequence). CDR3 size: 12 residues. The V end lost 7 bases, the J end lost 5 bases, and 11 bases lay between the germline ends. In DNA, the CDR3 is TGTGCCAGTAAGATGGGTGGTGAGACCCAGTACTTC. It encodes CASKMGGETQYF.

This clonotype was seen a few times. The CDR3 loop is CASSMVGAYEQYF. The CDR3 DNA reads TGTGCCAGCAGCATGGTTGGGGCCTACGAGCAGTACTTC. This chain joins TRBV5-8 and TRBJ2-7; D unclear. In germline, CDR1 is SGHTS, CDR2 YDEGEE. The CDR3 is 13 amino acids. The ends were cut back, 4 bases at V and 2 bases at J, with 10 bases in the middle.

The rearrangement joins TRBV20-1 to TRBJ1-2; D remains unclear. The CDR3 is 13 residues long. CDR1 and CDR2 from the germline V gene are DFQATT and SNEGSKA (reference sequence). V lost 4 bases to trimming and J lost 6 bases, with 15 bases between them. The CDR3 DNA reads as TGCAGTGCTAAACTCGCGGGTAGAAATGGCTACACCTTC. It translates to CSAKLAGRNGYTF.

The V call is TRBV20-1, the J call TRBJ2-7, with D tentatively TRBD1 (5 bases). Per germline, CDR1 DFQATT and CDR2 SNEGSKA (reference sequence). The CDR3 is made up of 13 amino acids. Between the trimmed V and J ends, which lost 6 bases and 6 bases, there was a span of 18 bases. This CDR3 is CSARAGKGIEQYF. Written as DNA, the CDR3 is TGCAGTGCCAGGGCCGGCAAGGGCATCGAGCAGTACTTC.

This clonotype came up a few times. The chain joins TRBV4-3 to TRBJ1-2, with D unresolved. The CDR3 consists of 14 residues. The germline V gene encodes CDR1 LGHNA and CDR2 YSLEER. Between the trimmed V and J ends, which lost 4 bases and 13 bases, there was a span of 22 bases. The CDR3 DNA reads TGCGCCAGCAGCCTCCTCAACCGGGCTACCGAGTTCACCTTC. Translation gives CASSLLNRATEFTF.

This clonotype has just a few counts. The CDR3 DNA reads as TGTGCCAGCACAATGGACAGCCACGAGCAGTACTTC. Encoded protein: CASTMDSHEQYF. The V gene is TRBV5-6, the J gene TRBJ2-7; possibly TRBD1 for D (6 bases). The CDR3 has 12 amino acids. Trimming shortened V by 6 bases and J by 5 bases, and 12 bases separated the two germline ends. CDR1 and CDR2 from the germline V gene are SGHDT and YYEEEE.

There are many counts of this clonotype. The rearrangement uses TRBV11-2 and TRBJ2-7; no reliable D call. There are 13 residues in the CDR3. CDR1 and CDR2 (germline): SGHAT, FQNNGV. V lost 4 bases and J 3 bases, leaving 10 bases between the germline ends. The DNA for the CDR3 is TGTGCCAGCAGCTACTATGGTATCTACGAGCAGTACTTC. Protein product: CASSYYGIYEQYF.

In its sample, this clonotype was seen many times. This chain joins TRBV12-3 or TRBV12-4 and TRBJ1-1, with unresolved D. The V gene lost 3 bases and the J gene lost 3 bases, with 2 bases spanning the gap. CDR3 length: 11 amino acids. The CDR3 loop is CASSFYTEAFF. The CDR3, as DNA: TGTGCCAGCAGTTTCTACACTGAAGCTTTCTTT.

The V and J genes are TRBV30 and TRBJ2-5; possibly TRBD1 or TRBD2 for D (5 bases each). The CDR3 runs 13 residues. Trimming shortened V by 4 bases and J by 4 bases, and 13 bases separated the two germline ends. CDR1 is GTSNPN, CDR2 SVGIG, per germline (reference sequence). This chain's CDR3 is CAWNEGLLETQYF. Here the CDR3 DNA reads TGTGCCTGGAACGAGGGGCTGTTAGAGACCCAGTACTTC.

This clonotype was detected many times. The V call is TRBV5-1, the J call TRBJ1-1; D may be TRBD1 (6 bases). V gave up 6 bases and J gave up 0 bases, with 18 bases separating them. Germline V CDR1 and CDR2: SGHRS, YFSETQ. CDR3 length equals 16 residues. This CDR3 reads CASKAELTGMNTEAFF. The CDR3 DNA reads TGCGCCAGCAAAGCTGAACTAACAGGGATGAACACTGAAGCTTTCTTT.

This clonotype was recorded at least ten times. The chain joins TRBV7-8 to TRBJ2-5, with 12 bases identical to TRBD2. V trimming: 5 bases; J trimming: 4 bases; junction bases outside the gene matches: 8. The CDR3 is made up of 16 amino acids. Per germline, CDR1 SGHVS and CDR2 FQNEAQ. The CDR3 DNA follows: TGTGCCAGCAGCCAACGACTAGCGGGGGATGGAGAGACCCAGTACTTC. This gives the protein CASSQRLAGDGETQYF. Variable domain in full (rest from reference TRBV7-8 and TRBJ2-5): GAGVSQSPRYKVAKRGQDVALRCDPISGHVSLFWYQQALGQGPEFLTYFQNEAQLDKSGLPSDRFFAERPEGSVSTLKIQRTQQEDSAVYLCASSQRLAGDGETQYFGPGTRLLVL.

V gene TRBV7-2 combines with J gene TRBJ1-1; D gene uncertain. The CDR3 is 12 amino acids. Germline-derived CDR1 and CDR2 are SGHTA and FQGNSA. V lost 11 bases, J lost 1 base, and 11 bases lay in between. The CDR3 loop reads CAWKVGNTEAFF. The CDR3 DNA is TGTGCCTGGAAGGTCGGGAACACTGAAGCTTTCTTT.

The chain uses TRBV2 and TRBJ2-7; perhaps TRBD1 as D (6 bases). With 8 bases removed from V and 7 bases from J, the gap between germline ends came to 18 bases. Germline V gene sequence: CDR1 SNHLY, CDR2 FYNNEI. This CDR3 is 13 amino acids long. CDR3 loop: CASAQGRLGEQYF. The CDR3 nucleotides are TGTGCCAGCGCCCAGGGGAGACTTGGTGAGCAGTACTTC.

This clonotype was seen a handful of times. J is TRBJ1-1 and V is TRBV5-6; D not certain. The germline V gene has CDR1 SGHDT and CDR2 YYEEEE. V was clipped by 5 bases and J by 6 bases, with 17 bases between them. The CDR3 runs to 14 residues. The chain's CDR3 is CASSSMDTAAEAFF. CDR3 nucleotide sequence: TGTGCCAGCAGTTCAATGGATACCGCGGCTGAAGCTTTCTTT.

A few counts support this clonotype. The V call is TRBV6-1, the J call TRBJ2-7; TRBD1 is a possible D gene (5 bases). The CDR3 runs to 14 residues. From germline, CDR1 is MNHNS and CDR2 SASEGT. Trimming stripped 6 bases from V and 0 bases from J, with 12 bases between. This CDR3 reads CASRDSVNSYEQYF. The CDR3 region has the DNA TGTGCCAGCAGAGACAGCGTTAACTCCTACGAGCAGTACTTC.

This chain uses TRBV19 with TRBJ2-2, with 11 positions matching TRBD2. The V segment lost 8 bases and the J segment 4 bases; nucleotides outside the gene matches: 6. Germline assignment: CDR1 LNHDA and CDR2 SQIVND (reference sequence). The CDR3 totals 15 residues. CDR3: CASGWLAGGTGELFF. CDR3 DNA sequence: TGTGCCAGTGGATGGCTAGCGGGAGGCACCGGGGAGCTGTTTTTT.

This clonotype turned up a few times. The chain is built from TRBV4-3 and TRBJ1-2; D remains ambiguous. Germline loops: CDR1 LGHNA, CDR2 YSLEER. The CDR3 is 13 amino acids. V lost 0 bases to trimming and J lost 2 bases, with 4 bases between them. The CDR3 here is CASSQDLNYGYTF. CDR3 coding DNA: TGCGCCAGCAGCCAAGACCTAAACTATGGCTACACCTTC.

This clonotype occurred many times. This chain links TRBV10-3 with TRBJ2-7; possible D gene TRBD2, 5 bases. The CDR3 consists of 13 residues. The germline V gene has CDR1 ENHRY and CDR2 SYGVKD. Trimming took 7 bases from V and 3 from J, leaving 13 bases between them. The CDR3 here is CAIKEETVYEQYF. In nucleotides, the CDR3 is TGTGCCATCAAGGAGGAGACGGTCTACGAGCAGTACTTC.

There are many counts of this clonotype. The chain employs TRBV5-5 and TRBJ1-1, with D possibly TRBD1 on 6 matching bases. Germline V gives CDR1 SGHKS, CDR2 YYEKEE (reference sequence). V shed 0 bases and J shed 5 bases, with 8 bases lying between them. The CDR3 extends over 13 amino acids. CDR3 region: CASSLGTETEAFF. CDR3 DNA sequence: TGTGCCAGCAGCTTGGGGACAGAAACTGAAGCTTTCTTT.

The CDR3 DNA follows: TGTGCCAGCACAGGGTCTGGAAACACCTTC. This sequence encodes CASTGSGNTF. The chain employs TRBV6-6 and TRBJ1-2; possibly TRBD1 for D (5 bases). Germline assignment: CDR1 MNHNY and CDR2 SVGAGI (reference sequence). Trimming took off 7 bases at V and 12 bases at J, with 12 bases between the two ends. The CDR3 length is 10 residues.

This rearrangement joins TRBV15 to TRBJ2-2; 9 bases agree with TRBD1. CDR1 is LNHNV, CDR2 YYDKDF, per germline (reference sequence). Unmatched junction bases numbered 8, after V lost 3 bases and J lost 6 bases. This CDR3 contains 16 residues. CDR3: CATSSGDRVYAGELFF. The CDR3 DNA sequence: TGTGCCACCAGCAGTGGGGACAGGGTGTACGCCGGGGAGCTGTTTTTT.

Remarks on this clonotype: Being one base from a much bigger clone, this may be a read error. CDR3 residues: CASRGTGGEQYF. The CDR3 region has the DNA TGTGCCAGCAGAGGGACAGGGGGCGAGCAGTACTTC. The rearrangement joins TRBV2 to TRBJ2-7, with TRBD1 identical over 11 bases. The germline gives CDR1 SNHLY, CDR2 FYNNEI. There are 12 residues in the CDR3. J gave up 6 bases and V 6 bases, and 1 base lay outside the gene matches.

This clonotype was seen many times. This likely comes from a read error, as the CDR3 has no conserved phenylalanine or tryptophan at its end. The DNA is omitted, as the CDR3 cannot be located on it reliably, and the CDR3 follows TCRdb's listing. V gene TRBV7-8 combines with J gene TRBJ2-7; TRBD1 reflects the table's D call only, with no check against the DNA. The CDR3 adds up to 12 amino acids, both ends counted. From germline, CDR1 is SGHVS and CDR2 FQNEAQ. Here the CDR3 reads CASSSGGFSGPL.